The entry that follows covers one T cell receptor (beta chain) sequence. This sample was included in a study of blood T cell repertoires in COVID-19. Whole-study context: T cells, B-cell-depleted T cells, or PBMCs supplied cDNA or gDNA.

Participants came from 24 US areas, aged roughly 18 to 95 years. Clinical history as reported by participants underpinned cohort assignment. During the 2 weeks before they entered the study, exposed participants had met someone with a PCR-confirmed or clinician-diagnosed COVID-19 case. Sequenced by immunoSEQ multiplex PCR; TCRdb stores in-frame clones only, minus some. The sample records 220,000 or so clones, nearly 90% being singletons. The CDR3 runs to 16 residues. CDR1 is MNHEY and CDR2 is SVGAGI in the germline V gene. Trimming removed 0 bases from V and 0 bases from J, with 9 bases in between. The sequence came from a young man who had been exposed to COVID-19. The V gene is TRBV6-5, the J gene TRBJ1-5; the D is unclear. The sequenced sample consisted of PBMCs or T cells enriched from blood (not recorded which). CDR3 DNA: TGTGCCAGCAGTTACTCCGTCCCCAGTAGCAATCAGCCCCAGCATTTT. As protein: CASSYSVPSSNQPQHF.